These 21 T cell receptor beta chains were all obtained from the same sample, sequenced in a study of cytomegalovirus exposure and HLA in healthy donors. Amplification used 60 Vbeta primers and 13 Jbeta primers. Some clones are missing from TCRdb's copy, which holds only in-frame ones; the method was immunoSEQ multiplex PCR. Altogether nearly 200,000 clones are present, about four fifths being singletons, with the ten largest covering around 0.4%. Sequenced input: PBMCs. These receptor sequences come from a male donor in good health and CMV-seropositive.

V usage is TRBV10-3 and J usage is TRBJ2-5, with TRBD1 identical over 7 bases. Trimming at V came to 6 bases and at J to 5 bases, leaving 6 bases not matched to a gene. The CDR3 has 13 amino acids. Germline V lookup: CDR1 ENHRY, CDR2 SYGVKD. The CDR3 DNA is TGTGCCATCAGAGACAGGGAAAGGGAGACCCAGTACTTC. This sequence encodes CAIRDRERETQYF.

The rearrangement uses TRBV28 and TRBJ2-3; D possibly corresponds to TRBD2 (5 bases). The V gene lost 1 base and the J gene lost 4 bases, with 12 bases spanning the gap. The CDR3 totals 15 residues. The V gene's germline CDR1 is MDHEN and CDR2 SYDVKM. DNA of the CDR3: TGTGCCAGCAGTTTATCCTCTCTCGGGGCAGATACGCAGTATTTT. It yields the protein CASSLSSLGADTQYF.

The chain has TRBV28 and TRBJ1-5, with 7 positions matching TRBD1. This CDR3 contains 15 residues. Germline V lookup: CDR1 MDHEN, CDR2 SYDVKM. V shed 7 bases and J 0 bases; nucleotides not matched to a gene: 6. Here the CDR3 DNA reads TGTGCCAGCATCCCTCAGGGGGGTAGCAATCAGCCCCAGCATTTT. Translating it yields CASIPQGGSNQPQHF.

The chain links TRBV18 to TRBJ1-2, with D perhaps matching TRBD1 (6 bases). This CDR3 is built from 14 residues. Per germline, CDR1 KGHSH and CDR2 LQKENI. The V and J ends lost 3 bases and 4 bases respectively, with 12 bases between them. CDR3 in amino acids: CASSPSDSPYGYTF. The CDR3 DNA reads TGTGCCAGCTCACCTTCGGACAGCCCCTATGGCTACACCTTC.

This chain's CDR3 is CASSRNRECYEQYF. The DNA of the CDR3 is TGTGCCAGCAGCCGAAACAGGGAATGCTACGAGCAGTACTTC. The chain is built from TRBV25-1 and TRBJ2-7, with TRBD1 as a possible D gene (6 bases). Trimming removed 6 bases from V and 3 bases from J, with 15 bases in between. The germline V gene has CDR1 MGHDK and CDR2 SYGVNS. The CDR3 has 14 amino acids.

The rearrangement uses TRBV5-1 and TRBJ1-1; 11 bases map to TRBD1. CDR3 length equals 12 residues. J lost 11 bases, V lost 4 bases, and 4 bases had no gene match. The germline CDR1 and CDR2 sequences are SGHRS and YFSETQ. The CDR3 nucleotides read TGCGCCAGCAGCGCCGGACAGGGGGCGGCTTTCTTT. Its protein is CASSAGQGAAFF.

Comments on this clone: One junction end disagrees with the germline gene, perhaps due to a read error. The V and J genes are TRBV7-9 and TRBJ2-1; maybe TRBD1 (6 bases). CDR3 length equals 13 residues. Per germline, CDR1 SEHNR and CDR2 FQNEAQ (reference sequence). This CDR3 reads CSSSQGSYNEQFF. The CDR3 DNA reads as TGTTCCAGCAGCCAGGGGTCCTACAATGAGCAGTTCTTC.

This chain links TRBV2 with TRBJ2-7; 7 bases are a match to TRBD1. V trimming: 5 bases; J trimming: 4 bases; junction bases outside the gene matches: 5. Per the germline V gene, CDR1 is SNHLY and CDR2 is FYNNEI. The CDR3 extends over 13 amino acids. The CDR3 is CASSPPRGYEQYF. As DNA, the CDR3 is TGTGCCAGCAGTCCCCCCAGGGGGTACGAGCAGTACTTC.

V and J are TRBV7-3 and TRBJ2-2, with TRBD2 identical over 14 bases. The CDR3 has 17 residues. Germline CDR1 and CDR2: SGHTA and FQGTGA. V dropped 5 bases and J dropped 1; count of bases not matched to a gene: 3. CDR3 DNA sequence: TGTGCCAGCAGCCCCGGGACTAGCGGGGGGAACACCGGGGAGCTGTTTTTT. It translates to CASSPGTSGGNTGELFF.

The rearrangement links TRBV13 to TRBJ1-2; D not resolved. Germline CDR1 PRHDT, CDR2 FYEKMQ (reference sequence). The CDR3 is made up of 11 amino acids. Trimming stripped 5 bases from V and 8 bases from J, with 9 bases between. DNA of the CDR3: TGTGCCAGCAGCGTGGCGGGCGGCTACACCTTC. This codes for CASSVAGGYTF.

The CDR3 sequence is CASSDGLAGGTDTQYF. The CDR3 DNA reads TGTGCCAGCAGCGACGGACTAGCGGGGGGCACAGATACGCAGTATTTT. V is TRBV7-2 and J is TRBJ2-3, with 13 bases identical to TRBD2. The V gene end was trimmed by 5 bases and the J gene end by 1 base; junction bases not matched to a gene: 3. This CDR3 has 16 residues. Germline assignment: CDR1 SGHTA and CDR2 FQGNSA.

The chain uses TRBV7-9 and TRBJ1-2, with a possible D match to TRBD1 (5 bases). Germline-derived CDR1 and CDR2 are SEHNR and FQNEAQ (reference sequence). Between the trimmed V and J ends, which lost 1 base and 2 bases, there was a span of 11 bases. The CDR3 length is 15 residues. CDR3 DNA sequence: TGTGCCAGCAGCTTAGAAGGGGCAGGGAACTATGGCTACACCTTC. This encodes CASSLEGAGNYGYTF.

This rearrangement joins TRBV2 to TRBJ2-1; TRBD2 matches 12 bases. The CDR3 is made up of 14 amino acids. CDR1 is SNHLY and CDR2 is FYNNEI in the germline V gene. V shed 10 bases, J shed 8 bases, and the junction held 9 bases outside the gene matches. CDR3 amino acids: CATQELAGGDEQFF. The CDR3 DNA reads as TGTGCCACCCAAGAACTAGCGGGGGGAGATGAGCAGTTCTTC.

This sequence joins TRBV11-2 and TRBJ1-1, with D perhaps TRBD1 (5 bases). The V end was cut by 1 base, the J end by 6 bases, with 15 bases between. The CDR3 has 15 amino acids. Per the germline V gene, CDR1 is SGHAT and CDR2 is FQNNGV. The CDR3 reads CASSLGGAGGAEAFF. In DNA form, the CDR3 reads TGTGCCAGCAGCTTAGGAGGGGCCGGGGGTGCTGAAGCTTTCTTT.

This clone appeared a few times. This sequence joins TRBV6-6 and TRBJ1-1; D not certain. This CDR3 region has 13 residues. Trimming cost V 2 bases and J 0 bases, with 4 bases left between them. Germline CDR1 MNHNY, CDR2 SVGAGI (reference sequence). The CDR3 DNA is TGTGCCAGCAGTTACGAGATGAACACTGAAGCTTTCTTT. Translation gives CASSYEMNTEAFF.

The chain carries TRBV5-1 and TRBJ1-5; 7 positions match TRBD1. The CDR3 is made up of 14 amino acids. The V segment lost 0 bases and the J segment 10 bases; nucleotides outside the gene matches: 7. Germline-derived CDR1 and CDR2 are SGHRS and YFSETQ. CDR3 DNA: TGCGCCAGCAGCTTGGGACAGGGCGAAAAACCCCAGCATTTT. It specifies CASSLGQGEKPQHF.

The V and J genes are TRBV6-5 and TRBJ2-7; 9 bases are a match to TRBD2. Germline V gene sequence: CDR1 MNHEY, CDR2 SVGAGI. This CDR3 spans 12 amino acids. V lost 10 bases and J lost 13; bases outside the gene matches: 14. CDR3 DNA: TGTGCCACTCGAGGACTAGCGAAAGGGATCTACTTC. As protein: CATRGLAKGIYF.

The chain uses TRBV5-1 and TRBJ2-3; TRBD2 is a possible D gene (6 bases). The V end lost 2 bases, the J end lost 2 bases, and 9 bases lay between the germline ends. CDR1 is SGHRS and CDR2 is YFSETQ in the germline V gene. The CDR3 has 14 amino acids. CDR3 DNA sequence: TGCGCCAGCAGCTTTGGGGGGTACACAGATACGCAGTATTTT. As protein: CASSFGGYTDTQYF.

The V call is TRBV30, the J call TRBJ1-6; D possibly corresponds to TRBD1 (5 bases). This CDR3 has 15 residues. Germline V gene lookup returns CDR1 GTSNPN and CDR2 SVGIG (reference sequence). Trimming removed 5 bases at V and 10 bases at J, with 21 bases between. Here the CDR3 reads CAWDGFGGSGSPLHF. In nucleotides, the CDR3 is TGTGCCTGGGACGGATTTGGGGGGTCAGGATCACCCCTCCACTTT.

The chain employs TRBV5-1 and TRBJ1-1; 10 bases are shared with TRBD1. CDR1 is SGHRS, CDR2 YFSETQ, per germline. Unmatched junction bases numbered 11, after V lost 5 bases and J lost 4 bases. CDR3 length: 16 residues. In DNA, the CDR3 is TGCGCCAGCAGATCAAATCCGGGACAGGGGTTCACTGAAGCTTTCTTT. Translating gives CASRSNPGQGFTEAFF. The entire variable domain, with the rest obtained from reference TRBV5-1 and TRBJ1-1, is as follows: KAGVTQTPRYLIKTRGQQVTLSCSPISGHRSVSWYQQTPGQGLQFLFEYFSETQRNKGNFPGRFSGRQFSNSRSEMNVSTLELGDSALYLCASRSNPGQGFTEAFFGQGTRLTVV.

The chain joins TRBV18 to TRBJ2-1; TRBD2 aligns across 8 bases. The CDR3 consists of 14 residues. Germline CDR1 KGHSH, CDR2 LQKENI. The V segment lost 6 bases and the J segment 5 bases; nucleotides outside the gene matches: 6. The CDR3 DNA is TGTGCCAGCTCTCCGGGACTAGGGGACAATGAGCAGTTCTTC. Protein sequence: CASSPGLGDNEQFF. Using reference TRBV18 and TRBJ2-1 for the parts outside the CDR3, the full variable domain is NAGVMQNPRHLVRRRGQEARLRCSPMKGHSHVYWYRQLPEEGLKFMVYLQKENIIDESGMPKERFSAEFPKEGPSILRIQQVVRGDSAAYFCASSPGLGDNEQFFGPGTRLTVL.